The clone carrying this T cell receptor beta chain was detected only once. The target antigen is unknown. This sample also contains other DNA sequences that code for the same CDR3. Negatively enriched CD4+ T cells were divided by CD45RA into naive and memory. TCRdb's table, derived via immunoSEQ multiplex PCR, lists solely in-frame clones and lacks some. The sample has approximately 1,000,000 clones; roughly 80% are singletons. The CDR3 contains 16 residues. With V trimmed by 3 bases and J by 1 base, 3 bases remained unmatched. Germline V CDR1 and CDR2: KGHSH, LQKENI. This specimen comes from a study of shared clonotypes between healthy human individuals. About the study: Aged between 18 and 49, the donors were a couple of women and a few men. Study-level points and caveats: Sampling used blood alone; tissue repertoires probably differ.

This clonotype originated in a man between 18 and 35 years old in good health. Some clones in this sample may be carry-over from other donors' samples. The sequenced material came from memory CD4+ T cells from PBMCs. Indicated subset: CD45RA-negative fraction. This sequence joins TRBV18 and TRBJ2-1; TRBD2 matches 10 bases. The CDR3 spells CASSPPSGSSYNEQFF. The DNA of the CDR3 is TGTGCCAGCTCACCTCCTAGCGGGAGTTCCTACAATGAGCAGTTCTTC.